This TCR beta chain was obtained from a study of regulatory T cells in long-lasting Graves disease. Germline V gives CDR1 SGHVS, CDR2 FQNEAQ. J was trimmed by 7 bases and V by 5 bases; bases with no gene match: 6. This CDR3 has 14 residues. Sequencing libraries for TCR beta were prepared with iRepertoire HTBI primers and Arm-PCR of CDR3 regions. TCRdb passed the multiplex PCR reads through MiXCR, listing each CDR3 protein once. The profile shows about 420,000 distinct CDR3 sequences, 16% of them singletons. The time point denotes: newly diagnosed GD, antithyroid drugs for less than 3 months. Construction of the TCR library relied on RNA isolated from PBMCs. This clonotype has more than one count but fewer than ten. What it recognizes is unknown. Points from the study as a whole: TCR diversity was lower in persistent Graves' patients (versus newly diagnosed ones).

These data were likewise used in another study, on T cells in Graves' hyperthyroidism and ophthalmopathy. That report notes: Separating ophthalmopathy from stable hyperthyroidism was achieved by a 13 V-J model.

This sample comprised peripheral blood mononuclear cells (PBMCs), obtained at new diagnosis, from a patient treated with antithyroid drugs. The clonotype originates from a woman under 30 with Graves disease. The chain is built from TRBV7-8 and TRBJ2-1; 9 bases are a match to TRBD2. Written as DNA, the CDR3 is TGTGCCAGCAGCATCGGACTAGCGCGGAATGAGCAGTTCTTC. Protein product: CASSIGLARNEQFF.